One sample yielded the 10 T cell receptor beta chains listed below, sequenced in a study of blood T cell repertoires in COVID-19. Generated by immunoSEQ multiplex PCR, the TCRdb table keeps only in-frame clones and is missing some. The table lists under 85,000 clones, about 85% of them singletons. Sequencing used peripheral blood. The receptors come from a man aged 80 or over with acute or convalescent COVID-19.

CDR3 in DNA: TGTGCCATCAGTGAGGGACAGGGAGTCTACGAGCAGTACTTC. Translation gives CAISEGQGVYEQYF. The rearrangement joins TRBV10-3 to TRBJ2-7, with 8 bases aligning to TRBD1. CDR1 ENHRY and CDR2 SYGVKD come from the germline V gene. CDR3 length equals 14 residues. The trim removed 2 bases at V and 3 bases at J, leaving 3 bases unmatched.

This clone was seen more than once but under ten times. V and J are TRBV7-9 and TRBJ1-6, with TRBD1 matching over 7 bases. With V trimmed by 4 bases and J by 5 bases, 8 bases remained unmatched. The CDR3 runs to 16 residues. Germline CDR1 SEHNR, CDR2 FQNEAQ (reference sequence). CDR3 coding DNA: TGTGCCAGCAGCTATCCGACAGGGCTGAATAATTCACCCCTCCACTTT. It is translated as CASSYPTGLNNSPLHF.

This chain joins TRBV2 and TRBJ1-6; 8 bases are a match to TRBD1. The trim removed 3 bases at V and 6 bases at J, leaving 7 bases unmatched. The CDR3 runs to 16 residues. CDR1 and CDR2 from the germline V gene are SNHLY and FYNNEI. This CDR3 reads CASSDERTGLNSPLHF. The CDR3 DNA reads as TGTGCCAGCAGTGATGAACGGACAGGGCTTAATTCACCCCTCCACTTT.

This clone was found once. The V call is TRBV7-2, the J call TRBJ1-3; no firm D call. CDR1 is SGHTA and CDR2 is FQGNSA in the germline V gene. V lost 3 bases and J 4 bases, leaving 10 bases between the germline ends. The length of the CDR3 is 14 residues. This CDR3 reads CASSFYNAGNTIYF. The CDR3 DNA is TGTGCCAGCAGCTTCTATAACGCGGGAAACACCATATATTTT.

V and J are TRBV5-4 and TRBJ1-4; D perhaps matches TRBD1 (6 bases). This CDR3 is 16 amino acids long. Germline CDR1 reads SGHNT; CDR2 reads YYREEE (reference sequence). Trimming removed 2 bases at V and 7 bases at J, with 18 bases between. The CDR3: CASSFKQGRLSEKLFF. In DNA, the CDR3 is TGTGCCAGCAGCTTTAAACAGGGAAGGTTAAGTGAAAAACTGTTTTTT.

The chain couples TRBV24-1 to TRBJ2-4; 7 nucleotides line up with TRBD1. Germline V gives CDR1 KGHDR, CDR2 SFDVKD. Trimming at V came to 4 bases and at J to 7 bases, leaving 12 bases not matched to a gene. This CDR3 contains 16 residues. DNA for the CDR3: TGTGCCACCAGTGACCCAAGTAAGACAGGGTATAACATTCAGTACTTC. Residues: CATSDPSKTGYNIQYF.

In this sample, this clone turned up a few times. V usage is TRBV6-5 and J usage is TRBJ1-4; a possible D gene is TRBD1 (5 bases). This CDR3 region has 14 residues. Trimming removed 6 bases at V and 5 bases at J, with 13 bases between. From germline, CDR1 is MNHEY and CDR2 SVGAGI. In nucleotides, the CDR3 is TGTGCCAGCAGGGAGGGGTTCCTAAATGAAAAACTGTTTTTT. Translating gives CASREGFLNEKLFF.

The chain carries TRBV7-9 and TRBJ2-1; 11 bases map to TRBD2. The germline CDR1 and CDR2 sequences are SEHNR and FQNEAQ (reference sequence). V shed 5 bases and J 9 bases; nucleotides not matched to a gene: 9. This CDR3 is 15 amino acids long. This chain's CDR3 is CASSERRGLAGEQFF. For the CDR3, the DNA is TGTGCCAGCAGCGAAAGAAGAGGACTAGCGGGTGAGCAGTTCTTC.

The chain has TRBV10-1 and TRBJ2-7; possible D gene TRBD1, 6 bases. The CDR3 length is 11 residues. Between the trimmed V and J ends, which lost 8 bases and 4 bases, there was a span of 9 bases. CDR1 WNHNN and CDR2 SYGVQD come from the germline V gene (reference sequence). CDR3 sequence: CASGRGYEQYF. In DNA, the CDR3 is TGCGCCAGCGGCAGGGGTTACGAGCAGTACTTC.

Concerning this clone: Germline and junction disagree at one end, which may indicate a read error. V gene TRBV7-2 combines with J gene TRBJ2-7; no firm D call. The CDR3 is 13 residues long. The germline V gene has CDR1 SGHTA and CDR2 FQGNSA. For the CDR3, the DNA is TGTGCCAGCGGCTTAGACTTCTCCTACGAGCAGTACTTC. Amino acids: CASGLDFSYEQYF.